The clone carrying this T cell receptor beta chain came up many times. As yet, its antigen is unknown. The data were taken from a study of read filtering for tumor transcriptome and immune sequencing. As for the study in general: Patients were 16 to 20 male and around 15 female, mean age around 66 years, range about 45 to 85. TCR-mapped reads were about 4.05 to 10.27 million with IR-seq versus about 80 to 1273 with RNA-seq. Study results and caveats: Correlation between methods rose after single-read clonotypes were removed. Approximately 82% of IR-seq clonotypes had one read, totaling around 3.3% of reads; RNA-seq: roughly 76% and 46%.

Molecular barcoded adaptors covering alpha/delta and beta/gamma chains were used on 400 ng RNA. One entry per CDR3 protein results from TCRdb running MiXCR on the reads. The data contain 100,000 to 150,000 distinct CDR3 sequences, about 12% of them singletons. V was shortened by 4 bases and J by 3 bases, with 27 bases between the two germline ends. Germline loops: CDR1 SQVTM, CDR2 ANQGSEA. This CDR3 has 19 residues. The receptor was derived from a donor at least 40 years old with multiple myeloma. The rearrangement joins TRBV29-1 to TRBJ2-2; D is unclear. Sequencing was carried out using a population of CD138-negative cells sorted from bone marrow. CDR3 coding DNA: TGCAGCGTTGGGGATCAACGGGCTCCTCCTTTACCATACACCGGGGAGCTGTTTTTT. It specifies CSVGDQRAPPLPYTGELFF.